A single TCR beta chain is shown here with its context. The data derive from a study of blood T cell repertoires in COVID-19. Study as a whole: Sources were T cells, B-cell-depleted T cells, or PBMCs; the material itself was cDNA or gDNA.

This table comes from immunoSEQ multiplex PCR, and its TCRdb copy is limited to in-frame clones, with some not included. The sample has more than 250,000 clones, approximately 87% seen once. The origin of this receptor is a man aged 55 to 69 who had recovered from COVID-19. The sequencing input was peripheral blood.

The CDR3 loop is CASSFRGLAKNIQYF. Here the CDR3 DNA reads TGTGCCAGCAGCTTTCGGGGATTGGCCAAAAACATTCAGTACTTC. The V gene is TRBV13, the J gene TRBJ2-4; maybe TRBD2 (5 bases). Trimming removed 3 bases at V and 1 base at J, with 10 bases between. Germline CDR1 reads PRHDT; CDR2 reads FYEKMQ (reference sequence). The CDR3 is 15 amino acids.